The clone carrying this TCR beta chain has just a few counts. Antigen: not known. Per germline, CDR1 MNHEY and CDR2 SMNVEV (reference sequence). Trimming took 2 bases from V and 4 from J; bases not matched to a gene: 7. The CDR3 contains 16 residues. The data belong to a study of post-analysis software for immune sequencing data. At the level of the study: Included among the disease courses, which were recorded for the cohort, were relapsing-remitting, secondary progressive and progressive-relapsing multiple sclerosis.

Broader study findings: Higher frequency in patients than in controls was seen for 5 or 6 TRBV segments, with TRBV5-6, TRBV5-1 and TRBV20-1 among them.

Tagging with unique molecular identifiers was a feature of the TCR beta cDNA libraries. TCRdb redid the calling of the PCR reads with MiXCR, one entry per CDR3 protein. The table records about 460,000 distinct CDR3 sequences, nearly 45% of them present only once. This TCR derives from a girl between 10 and 17 years old with multiple sclerosis. The chain recombines TRBV27 with TRBJ2-1; TRBD2 matches 8 bases. The sequencing sample was made of blood. DNA of the CDR3: TGTGCCAGCAGTTTAGGGGGCGGGAGGACGTACAATGAGCAGTTCTTC. Encoded protein: CASSLGGGRTYNEQFF.